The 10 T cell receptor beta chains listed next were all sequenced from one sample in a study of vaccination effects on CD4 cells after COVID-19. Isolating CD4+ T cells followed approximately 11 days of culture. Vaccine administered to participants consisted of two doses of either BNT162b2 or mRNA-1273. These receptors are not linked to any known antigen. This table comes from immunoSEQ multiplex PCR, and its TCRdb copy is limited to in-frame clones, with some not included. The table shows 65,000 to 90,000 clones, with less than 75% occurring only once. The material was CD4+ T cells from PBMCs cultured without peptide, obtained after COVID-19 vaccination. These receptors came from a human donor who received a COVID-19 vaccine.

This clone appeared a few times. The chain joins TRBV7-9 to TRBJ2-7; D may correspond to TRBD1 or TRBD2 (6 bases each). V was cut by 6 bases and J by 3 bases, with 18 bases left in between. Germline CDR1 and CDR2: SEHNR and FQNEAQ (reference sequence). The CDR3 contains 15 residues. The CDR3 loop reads CASRIRRGAYYEQYV. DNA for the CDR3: TGTGCCAGCAGGATAAGAAGGGGGGCATACTACGAGCAGTACGTC.

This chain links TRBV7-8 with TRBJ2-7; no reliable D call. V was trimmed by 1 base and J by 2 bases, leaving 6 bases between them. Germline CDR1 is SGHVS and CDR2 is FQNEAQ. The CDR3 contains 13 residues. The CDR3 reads CASSLVVTYEQYV. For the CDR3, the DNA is TGTGCCAGCAGCTTAGTGGTGACCTACGAGCAGTACGTC.

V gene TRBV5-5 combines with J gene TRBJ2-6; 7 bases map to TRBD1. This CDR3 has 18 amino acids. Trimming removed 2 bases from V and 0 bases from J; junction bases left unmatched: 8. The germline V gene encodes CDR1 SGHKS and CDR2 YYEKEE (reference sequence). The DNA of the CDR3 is TGTGCCAGCAGCTTATTAGGGGGCCTTAGCTCTGGGGCCAACGTCCTGACTTTC. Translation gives CASSLLGGLSSGANVLTF.

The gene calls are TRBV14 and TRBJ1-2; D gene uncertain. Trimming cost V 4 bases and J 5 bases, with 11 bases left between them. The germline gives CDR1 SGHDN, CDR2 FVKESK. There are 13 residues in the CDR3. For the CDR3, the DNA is TGTGCCAGCAGCCCCCGCAGCTGGTATGGCTACACCTTC. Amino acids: CASSPRSWYGYTF. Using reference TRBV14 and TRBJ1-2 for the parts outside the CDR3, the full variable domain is EAGVTQFPSHSVIEKGQTVTLRCDPISGHDNLYWYRRVMGKEIKFLLHFVKESKQDESGMPNNRFLAERTGGTYSTLKVQPAELEDSGVYFCASSPRSWYGYTFGSGTRLTVV.

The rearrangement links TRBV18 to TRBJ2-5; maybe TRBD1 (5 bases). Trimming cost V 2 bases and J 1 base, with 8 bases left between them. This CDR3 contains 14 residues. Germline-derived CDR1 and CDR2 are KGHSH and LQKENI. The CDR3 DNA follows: TGTGCCAGCTCACCAGGACAAATCCAAGAGACCCAGTACTTC. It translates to CASSPGQIQETQYF.

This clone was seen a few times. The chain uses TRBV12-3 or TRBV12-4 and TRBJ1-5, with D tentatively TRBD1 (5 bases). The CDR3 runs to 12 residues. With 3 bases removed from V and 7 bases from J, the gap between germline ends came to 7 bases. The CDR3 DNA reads TGTGCCAGCAGTTTTGCAGGGCAGCCCCAGCATTTT. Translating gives CASSFAGQPQHF.

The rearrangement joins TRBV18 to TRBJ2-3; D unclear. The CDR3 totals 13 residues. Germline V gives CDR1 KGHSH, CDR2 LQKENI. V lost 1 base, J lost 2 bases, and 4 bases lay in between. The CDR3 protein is CASSPLNTDTQYF. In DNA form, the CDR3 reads TGTGCCAGCTCACCACTGAACACAGATACGCAGTATTTT.

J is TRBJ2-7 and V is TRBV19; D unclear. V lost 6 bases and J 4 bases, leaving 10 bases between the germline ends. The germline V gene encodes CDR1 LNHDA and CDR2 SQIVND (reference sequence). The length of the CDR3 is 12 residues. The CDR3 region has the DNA TGTGCCAGTAGCGACCGAATTTACGAGCAGTACGTC. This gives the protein CASSDRIYEQYV.

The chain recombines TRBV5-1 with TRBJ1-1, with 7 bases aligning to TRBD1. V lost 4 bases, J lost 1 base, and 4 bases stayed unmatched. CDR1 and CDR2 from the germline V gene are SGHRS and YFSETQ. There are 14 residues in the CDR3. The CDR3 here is CASSETGENTEAFF. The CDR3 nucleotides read TGCGCCAGCAGCGAAACAGGGGAGAACACTGAAGCTTTCTTT.

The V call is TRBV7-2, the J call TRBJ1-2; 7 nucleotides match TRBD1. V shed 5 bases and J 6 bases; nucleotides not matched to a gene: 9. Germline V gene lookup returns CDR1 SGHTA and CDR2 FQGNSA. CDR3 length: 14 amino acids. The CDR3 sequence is CASSPKTGDNGYTF. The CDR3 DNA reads TGTGCCAGCAGCCCGAAAACAGGGGACAATGGCTACACCTTC.